This T cell receptor beta chain was sequenced during a study of tumor-infiltrating lymphocytes in primary liver carcinoma. Total RNA amounting to 450 to 550 ng was the source from which TCR beta cDNA was made with a constant-region primer. Nested multiplex PCR, run for three rounds with slightly modified ARM-PCR, yielded TCR beta libraries. Amplification in the first two PCR rounds was performed using TRBV1-TRBV30 forward primers and a C-beta reverse primer for 10 cycles each. From the multiplex PCR reads, TCRdb called clonotypes with MiXCR, one entry per CDR3 protein. The sample includes around 210,000 distinct CDR3 sequences, almost 65% of them seen just once. Overall study findings and caveats: It was in tumors, not blood, that the top-250-clone fraction was significantly higher (p = 0.039).

In the case of this clonotype: Antigen unknown. A much larger clonotype is one base distant, so this may be a read error.

V was pared by 1 base and J by 6 bases, with 5 bases of the junction left unmatched. The CDR3 covers 15 residues. Extraction also yielded germline DNA, while blood RNA was obtained from unsorted whole blood. The source of this sequence is an older woman with primary liver carcinoma and hepatitis B virus infection. The rearrangement links TRBV12-3 or TRBV12-4 to TRBJ1-5, with 8 bases that match TRBD1. Sequenced material: peripheral blood. CDR3: CASSLGDRNSQPQHF. For the CDR3, the DNA is TGTGCCAGCAGTTTAGGGGACAGGAACAGTCAGCCCCAGCATTTT.